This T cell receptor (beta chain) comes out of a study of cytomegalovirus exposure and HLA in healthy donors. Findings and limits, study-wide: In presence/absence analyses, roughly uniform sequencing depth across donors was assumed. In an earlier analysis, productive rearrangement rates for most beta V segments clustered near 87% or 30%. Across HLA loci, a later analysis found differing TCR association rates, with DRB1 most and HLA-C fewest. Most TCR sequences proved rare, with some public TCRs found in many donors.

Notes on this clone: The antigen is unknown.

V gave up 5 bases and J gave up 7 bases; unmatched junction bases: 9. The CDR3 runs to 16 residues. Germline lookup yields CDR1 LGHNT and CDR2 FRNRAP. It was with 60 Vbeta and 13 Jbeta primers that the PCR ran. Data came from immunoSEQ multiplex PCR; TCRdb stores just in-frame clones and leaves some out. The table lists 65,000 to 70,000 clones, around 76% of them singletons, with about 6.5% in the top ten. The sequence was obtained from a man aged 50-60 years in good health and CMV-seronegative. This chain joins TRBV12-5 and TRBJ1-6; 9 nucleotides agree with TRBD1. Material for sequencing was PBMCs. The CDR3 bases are TGTGCTAGTGGTCCCGGGGACAGGGTTAAAAATTCACCCCTCCACTTT. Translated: CASGPGDRVKNSPLHF.